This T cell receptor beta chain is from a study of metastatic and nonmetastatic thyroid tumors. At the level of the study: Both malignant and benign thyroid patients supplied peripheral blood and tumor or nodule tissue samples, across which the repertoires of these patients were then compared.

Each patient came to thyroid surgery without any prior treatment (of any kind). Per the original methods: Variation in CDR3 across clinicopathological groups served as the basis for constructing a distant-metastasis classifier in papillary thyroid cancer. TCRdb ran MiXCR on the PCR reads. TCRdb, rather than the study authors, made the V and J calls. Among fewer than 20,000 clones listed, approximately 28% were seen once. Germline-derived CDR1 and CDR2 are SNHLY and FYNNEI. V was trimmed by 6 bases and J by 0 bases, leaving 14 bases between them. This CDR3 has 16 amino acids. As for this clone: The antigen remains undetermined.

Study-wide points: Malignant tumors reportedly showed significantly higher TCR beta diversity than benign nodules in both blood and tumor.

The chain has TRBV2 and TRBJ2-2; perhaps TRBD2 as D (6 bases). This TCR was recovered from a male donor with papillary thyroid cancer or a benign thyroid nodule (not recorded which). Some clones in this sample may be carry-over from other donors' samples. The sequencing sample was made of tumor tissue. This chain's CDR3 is CASSLEGGSNTGELFF. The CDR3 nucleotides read TGTGCCAGCAGCTTGGAGGGCGGGTCGAACACCGGGGAGCTGTTTTTT.